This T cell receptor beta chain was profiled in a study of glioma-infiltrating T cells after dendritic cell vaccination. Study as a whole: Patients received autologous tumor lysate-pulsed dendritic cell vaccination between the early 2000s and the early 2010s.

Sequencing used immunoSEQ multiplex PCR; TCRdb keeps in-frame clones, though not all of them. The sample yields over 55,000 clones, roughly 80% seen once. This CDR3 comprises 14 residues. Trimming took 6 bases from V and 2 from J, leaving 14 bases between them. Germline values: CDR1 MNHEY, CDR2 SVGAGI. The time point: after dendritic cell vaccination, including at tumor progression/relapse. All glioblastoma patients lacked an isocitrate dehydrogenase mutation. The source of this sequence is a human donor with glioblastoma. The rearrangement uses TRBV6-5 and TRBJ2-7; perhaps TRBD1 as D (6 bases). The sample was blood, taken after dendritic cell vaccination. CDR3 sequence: CASSRQAATYEQYF. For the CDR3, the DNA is TGTGCCAGCAGCCGACAGGCCGCAACCTACGAGCAGTACTTC.